This T cell receptor beta chain was retrieved from a study of blood T cell repertoires in COVID-19. Study overall: Samples taken during acute and convalescent COVID-19 were collected in the United States, Italy and Spain.

The CDR3 spans 17 residues. Under the authors' procedure: Amplification from reference gene primers served as the basis for estimated nucleated cell counts. Sequencing used immunoSEQ multiplex PCR; TCRdb keeps in-frame clones, though not all of them. Clone size and V and J calls were adopted from that table, with D and trimming inferred from the DNA. The data show about 83,000 clones, more than 75% seen once. This clone has a single count. The gene calls are TRBV21-1 and TRBJ1-2; the table's D call, TRBD1, has no DNA check behind it. TRBV21-1 represents a pseudogene. The TCR originated in a man aged 80 or over with active or convalescent COVID-19. Sequenced: peripheral blood. This CDR3 reads CASSKYRDRVFFYGYTF. The CDR3 DNA is TGTGCCAGCAGCAAATACCGGGACAGGGTGTTCTTCTATGGCTACACCTTC.